This T cell receptor (beta chain) was sequenced during a study of T cells in Graves' hyperthyroidism and ophthalmopathy (dated by TCRdb to about 2019). Describing the broader study: Peripheral blood samples were taken at initial diagnosis, before any treatment was given. In addition, the study compared T-cell repertoires in thyroid tissue and in blood from about six Graves' hyperthyroidism patients. Whether ophthalmopathy could be predicted prospectively was tested in an independent validation cohort made up of about 18 hyperthyroidism patients plus 17 patients who later progressed to ophthalmopathy. According to the paper, TCR Vbeta CDR3 sequencing was carried out on roughly 130 peripheral blood samples, which came from 40 to 45 ophthalmopathy, approximately 72 hyperthyroidism and 17 progressor patients. The roughly 91 discovery patients were randomly divided into training and test sets at a 7:3 ratio. Following sampling, methimazole starting at 30 mg daily was given to hyperthyroidism patients, and high-dose intravenous methylprednisolone was given to ophthalmopathy patients. TCR V-J signatures able to tell the groups apart were searched for in a discovery cohort of 95 to 100 patients, of whom over 40 had Graves' ophthalmopathy and some 60 had stable Graves' hyperthyroidism. Broader findings and caveats from the paper: In validation, the model predicted progression to ophthalmopathy with approximately 69% sensitivity and 72% to 75% specificity, a median of 6.5 months before onset. Most expanded thyroid clonotypes (frequency above 0.001) were also found in blood, which suggests that blood repertoires may mirror thyroid immune responses. No statistical method was used to set the sample size in advance, and investigators knew the group allocation. In cross-validation, a model built on a 13 V-J signature told ophthalmopathy apart from stable hyperthyroidism with 85% to 90% sensitivity and about 81% specificity, and in testing the same model reached 80%/75%.

The TCR beta CDR3 regions were amplified from the RNA transcripts. The TCR CDR3 was subjected to a first round of RT-PCR using the HTBI primer set and the Qiagen OneStep RT-PCR kit. Libraries were constructed in a second round of multiplex PCR, after which size selection and purification were performed. Paired-end sequencing of the libraries was performed with 100 bp reads on an Illumina HiSeq2000. As for the original processing: SOAPnuke was used to process the raw data, with reads discarded if the reads contained adapters or uncalled bases, had a mean Phred below 15, or lacked an exact constant-primer or identifier match. COPE v1.2.5 was used to merge high-quality paired reads, and clonotypes were defined as unique nucleotide sequences. MiTCR v1.1 was used to align clonotypes to the IMGT TRBV, TRBD and TRBJ reference segments. The analysis was restricted to V-J combinations with a frequency above 0.0001, which together covered about 99% of the repertoires. A TCS score was defined as the ratio between F50 (clonal expansion) and ExV (chaos), using BLOSUM62-based TCRdist between CDR3 peptides within each V-J. Welch's t-statistics and random forest reduced roughly 540 V-J features to under 15, which were used in a naive Bayes classifier (R e1071). Using fastp at Q25 and MiXCR, TCRdb reprocessed the public reads and kept productive beta chains. Records with the same CDR3 protein are collapsed into one entry carrying the most frequent genes and DNA. The V and J calls reflect TCRdb's pipeline rather than the authors' work. The sample includes more than 500,000 distinct CDR3 sequences, with about 16% observed a single time. 25% to 30% of the sample is taken by the ten largest.

The CDR3, from cysteine to phenylalanine, totals 14 residues. Only the CDR3 portion is preserved as DNA: 42 bases, with reading frame beginning at the first base. V and J are trimmed by 2 bases and 6 bases, and the gene matches miss 6 bases of the junction. CDR1 and CDR2 were assigned from the germline V gene (reference sequence) as GTSNPN and SVGIG. This clonotype was detected ten times or more. The target of this receptor is not known. No much larger clonotype is one base removed from it; base qualities were not supplied. In the ophthalmopathy patients, disease was moderately to severely active, with a Clinical Activity Score of 3 or more, a NOSPECS grade of 4 or more, and a duration of less than 3 months. The study excluded patients with uncontrolled infections, other autoimmune diseases, pregnancy or lactation. Diagnoses relied on clinical symptoms, serum thyroxine and TRAb, thyroid ultrasound and orbital computed tomography. PBMCs were isolated from approximately 10 ml of fresh peripheral blood by Ficoll-Paque density gradient centrifugation. Trizol reagent was used to extract total RNA, and RNA quality was then checked on an Agilent 2100 Bioanalyzer.

The rearrangement combines TRBV30 with TRBJ1-5; TRBD1 fits 8 bases in the junction. This clonotype was sampled from a woman in her twenties or thirties with Graves' ophthalmopathy. Sequencing was done on a sample of blood. The sequenced DNA: TGTGCCTGGAGTACCGGACAGGGAGGTCAGCCCCAGCATTTT. Its protein product is CAWSTGQGGQPQHF.